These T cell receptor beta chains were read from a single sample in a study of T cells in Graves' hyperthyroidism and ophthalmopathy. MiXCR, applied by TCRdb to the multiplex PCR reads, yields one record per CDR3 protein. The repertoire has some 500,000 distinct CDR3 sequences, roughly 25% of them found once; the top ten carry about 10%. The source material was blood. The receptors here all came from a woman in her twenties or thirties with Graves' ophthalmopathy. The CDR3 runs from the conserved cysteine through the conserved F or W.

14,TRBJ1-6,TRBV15,CATSRDLTNSPLHF
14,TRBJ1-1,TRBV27,CASATLDKNTEAFF
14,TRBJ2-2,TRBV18,CASSPRQDTGELFF
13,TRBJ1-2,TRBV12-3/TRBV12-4,CASSPGQGLGRTF
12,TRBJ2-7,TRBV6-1,CASAGQGYEQYF
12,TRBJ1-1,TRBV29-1,CSVVVLNTEAFF
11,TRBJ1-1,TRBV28,CASIVNTEAFF
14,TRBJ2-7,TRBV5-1,CASSPAAVTYEQYF
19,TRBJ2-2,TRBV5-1,CASSLRGRGRSLDTGELFF
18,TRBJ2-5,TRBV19,CASSIQGQTVRGGETQYF
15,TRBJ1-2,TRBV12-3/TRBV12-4,CASSLAGQGAWGYTF
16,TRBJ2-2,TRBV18,CASSPRGVTNTGELFF
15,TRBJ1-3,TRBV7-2,CASSLASAPGNTIYF
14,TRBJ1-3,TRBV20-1,CSVRRQAHGNTIYF
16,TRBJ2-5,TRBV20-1,CSARDQLLWAWETQYF